The clone carrying this T cell receptor (beta chain) has ten or more counts. Its antigen remains unidentified. The data are from a study of regulatory T cells in long-lasting Graves disease. Study findings and constraints: When disease was persistent, TRBV28, TRBJ1-2 and TRBJ2-5 were the favored segments.

To make TCR beta libraries, researchers used iRepertoire HTBI primers and Arm-PCR of CDR3 regions. TCRdb re-derived calls from the multiplex PCR reads in MiXCR, one entry per CDR3 protein. Of around 420,000 distinct CDR3 sequences detected, 15% appear once; the ten largest clones hold over 7.5%. Documented time point: newly diagnosed GD, antithyroid drugs for less than 3 months. Generation of the TCR library employed RNA extracted from PBMCs. V shed 4 bases and J shed 4 bases, with 13 bases lying between them. Per the germline V gene, CDR1 is KGHSH and CDR2 is LQKENI. The CDR3 covers 14 residues. The same sample was also used in a study of T cells in Graves' hyperthyroidism and ophthalmopathy.

The receptor comes from a woman aged 40 to 55 with Graves disease. Specimen: peripheral blood mononuclear cells (PBMCs), collected at new diagnosis, from a patient treated with antithyroid drugs. The chain uses TRBV18 and TRBJ2-5, with D maybe TRBD1 (6 bases). This CDR3 is CASSQQGSGETQYF. CDR3 DNA sequence: TGTGCCAGCTCACAACAGGGATCGGGAGAGACCCAGTACTTC.